This T cell receptor (beta chain) is from a study of technical replicates of blood from a few donors. Assay: immunoSEQ multiplex PCR; the TCRdb copy retains only in-frame clones and omits some. Of around 76,000 clones listed, roughly nine tenths are singletons. The sequencing sample was made of T cells isolated from PBMCs. This receptor was identified in a human donor in good health.

CDR3 nucleotide sequence: TGCGCCAGCAGCTTGGGGGGGGGTTTAATCTCCTACGAGCAGTACTTC. It is translated as CASSLGGGLISYEQYF. The chain carries TRBV5-1 and TRBJ2-7; 7 nucleotides agree with TRBD2. Germline assignment: CDR1 SGHRS and CDR2 YFSETQ. The CDR3 runs to 16 residues. Trimming removed 0 bases from V and 0 bases from J; junction bases left unmatched: 6.